A single sample is the source of the 13 T cell receptor beta chains below, sequenced in a study of T cell responses to AZD1222 COVID-19 vaccine. Measured with immunoSEQ multiplex PCR; TCRdb has only the in-frame clones, and not every one. Of fewer than 150,000 clones listed, about 86% were seen once; the top ten hold approximately 16%. The sequenced sample was peripheral blood, obtained 28 days after the second AZD1222 dose. These receptors all stem from an adult who received the AZD1222 COVID-19 vaccine.

The J gene is TRBJ2-1, the V gene TRBV7-9; D uncertain. The germline V gene encodes CDR1 SEHNR and CDR2 FQNEAQ (reference sequence). The CDR3 covers 14 residues. Trimming cost V 5 bases and J 4 bases, with 12 bases left between them. CDR3 residues: CASSVGGAYNEQFF. CDR3 sequence (DNA): TGTGCCAGCAGCGTCGGCGGAGCGTACAATGAGCAGTTCTTC.

The chain carries TRBV28 and TRBJ1-2, with unresolved D. The CDR3 consists of 12 residues. Trimming pared 3 bases from V and 5 bases from J, leaving 7 bases between. Germline V gene data show CDR1 as MDHEN and CDR2 as SYDVKM. CDR3 DNA sequence: TGTGCCAGCAGTTTTCTCCCGTATGGCTACACCTTC. Its protein is CASSFLPYGYTF.

The CDR3 sequence: CASSYRLAGGYYEQYF. The CDR3 nucleotides are TGTGCCAGCAGTTACCGACTAGCGGGAGGGTACTACGAGCAGTACTTC. The chain has TRBV6-2 or TRBV6-3 and TRBJ2-7, with TRBD2 identical over 14 bases. The CDR3 has 16 residues. CDR1 is MNHEY, CDR2 SVGEGT, per germline. V shed 2 bases, J shed 3 bases, and the junction held 3 bases outside the gene matches.

This clone occurred once. The genes are TRBV3-1 (or the pseudogene TRBV3-2) and TRBJ2-3, with 10 bases that match TRBD2. Germline V gene data show CDR1 as LGHDT and CDR2 as YNNKEL (reference sequence). The V segment lost 1 base and the J segment 4 bases; nucleotides outside the gene matches: 5. The CDR3 is 16 amino acids. The CDR3: CASSQGLAGDPDTQYF. Here the CDR3 DNA reads TGTGCCAGCAGCCAAGGGCTAGCGGGAGACCCAGATACGCAGTATTTT.

V gene TRBV6-5 combines with J gene TRBJ1-3; 7 bases map to TRBD1. The V gene end was trimmed by 6 bases and the J gene end by 0 bases; junction bases not matched to a gene: 5. This CDR3 has 15 residues. The germline gives CDR1 MNHEY, CDR2 SVGAGI. CDR3 amino acids: CASRRQGDSGNTIYF. The CDR3 DNA sequence: TGTGCCAGCAGAAGACAGGGAGACTCTGGAAACACCATATATTTT.

Concerning this clone: A junction end diverges from the germline sequence, so it may reflect a read error. J is TRBJ2-1 and V is TRBV11-3; D possibly matches TRBD1 or TRBD2 (5 bases each). Germline assignment: CDR1 SGHNT and CDR2 YENEEA. CDR3 length equals 14 residues. In nucleotides, the CDR3 is TGTGCCAGCAGCTCCTCCGGGACCTACAGTGAGCAGTTCTTC. This codes for CASSSSGTYSEQFF.

The gene calls are TRBV5-1 and TRBJ2-1; TRBD2 matches at 11 bases. The V gene end was trimmed by 4 bases and the J gene end by 5 bases; junction bases not matched to a gene: 2. The CDR3 loop spans 14 amino acids. Germline V gene data show CDR1 as SGHRS and CDR2 as YFSETQ. The CDR3 bases are TGCGCCAGCAGCCGGGGACTAGCGGACAATGAGCAGTTCTTC. Translating gives CASSRGLADNEQFF.

This clone has just a few counts. This sequence joins TRBV7-2 and TRBJ2-4; TRBD2 matches at 8 bases. V lost 5 bases, J lost 12 bases, and 12 bases stayed unmatched. Germline assignment: CDR1 SGHTA and CDR2 FQGNSA. This CDR3 spans 14 amino acids. The CDR3 DNA sequence: TGTGCCAGCAGCACCCGCCGGGAGGGGGACGATCAGTACTTC. The encoded protein is CASSTRREGDDQYF.

The chain recombines TRBV7-9 with TRBJ2-5; D is unresolved. The V gene's germline CDR1 is SEHNR and CDR2 FQNEAQ (reference sequence). V lost 6 bases and J lost 5, with 13 bases in between. CDR3 length: 13 amino acids. DNA of the CDR3: TGTGCCAGCAGTCCTCTTCGTTTGGAGACCCAGTACTTC. Translating gives CASSPLRLETQYF.

This clone was detected once. The rearrangement links TRBV2 to TRBJ1-2; 12 nucleotides agree with TRBD1. V shed 5 bases and J 8 bases; nucleotides not matched to a gene: 9. This CDR3 region has 15 residues. Germline CDR1 reads SNHLY; CDR2 reads FYNNEI. CDR3 bases: TGTGCCAGCAGTACCCCGGGACAGGGGGCTGGCGGCTACACCTTC. Translated: CASSTPGQGAGGYTF.

V usage is TRBV4-3 and J usage is TRBJ2-7; 8 nucleotides agree with TRBD1. The CDR3 is 15 amino acids. Trimming took 4 bases from V and 5 from J; bases not matched to a gene: 10. Germline V gives CDR1 LGHNA, CDR2 YSLEER. The CDR3 loop reads CASSLGRQGNHEQYF. CDR3 sequence (DNA): TGCGCCAGCAGCCTTGGGCGACAGGGGAACCACGAGCAGTACTTC.

This chain joins TRBV11-3 and TRBJ2-2; TRBD1 might be the D (5 bases). The V end lost 2 bases, the J end lost 7 bases, and 8 bases lay between the germline ends. Germline CDR1 SGHNT, CDR2 YENEEA. This CDR3 is 13 amino acids long. CDR3 in DNA: TGTGCCAGCAGCTTATGGGGCCACGGGGAGCTGTTTTTT. It codes for CASSLWGHGELFF.

V usage is TRBV19 and J usage is TRBJ2-3, with 8 bases that match TRBD2. The CDR3 extends over 15 amino acids. Losses at the gene ends were 7 bases for V and 4 bases for J; bases not matched to a gene: 10. Germline-derived CDR1 and CDR2 are LNHDA and SQIVND (reference sequence). CDR3 coding DNA: TGTGCCAGTAAATCGGTCGGGGGGGCCGCAGATACGCAGTATTTT. Amino acids: CASKSVGGAADTQYF.